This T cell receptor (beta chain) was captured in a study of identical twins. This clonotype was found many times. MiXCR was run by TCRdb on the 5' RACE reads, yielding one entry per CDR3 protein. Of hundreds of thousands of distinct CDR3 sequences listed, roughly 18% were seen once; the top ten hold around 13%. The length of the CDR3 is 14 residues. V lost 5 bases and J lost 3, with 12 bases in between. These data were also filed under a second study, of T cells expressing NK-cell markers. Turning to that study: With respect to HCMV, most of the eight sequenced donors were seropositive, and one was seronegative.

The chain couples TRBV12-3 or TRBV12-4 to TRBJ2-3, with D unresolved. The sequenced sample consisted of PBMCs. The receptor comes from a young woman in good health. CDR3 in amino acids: CASSPRFGTDTQYF. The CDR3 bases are TGTGCCAGCAGTCCCAGATTCGGTACAGATACGCAGTATTTT.